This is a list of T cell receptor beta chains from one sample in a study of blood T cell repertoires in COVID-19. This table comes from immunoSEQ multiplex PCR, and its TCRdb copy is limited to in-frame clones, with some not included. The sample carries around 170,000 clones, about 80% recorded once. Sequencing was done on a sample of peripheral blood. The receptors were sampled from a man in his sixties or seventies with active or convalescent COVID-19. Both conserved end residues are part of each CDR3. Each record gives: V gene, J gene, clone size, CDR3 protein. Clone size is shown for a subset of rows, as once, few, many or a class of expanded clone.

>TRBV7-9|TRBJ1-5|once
CASSSQGGQPQHF
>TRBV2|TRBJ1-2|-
CASSEGGESIYGYTF
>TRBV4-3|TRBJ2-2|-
CASSQEETGELFF
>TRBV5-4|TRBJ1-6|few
CASSLWTGGYSPLHF
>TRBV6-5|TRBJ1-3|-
CASSKGAGNTIYF
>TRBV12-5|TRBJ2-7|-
CASGLGRRGLHSSHEQYF
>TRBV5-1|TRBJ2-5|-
CASSIGLMGETQYF
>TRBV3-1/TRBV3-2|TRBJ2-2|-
CASSHWTSGIDTGELFF
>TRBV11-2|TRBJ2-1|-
CASSSPSGVGSFF
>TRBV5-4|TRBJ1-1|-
CASSSQEGANTEAFF
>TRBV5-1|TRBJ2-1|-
CASSLFSEVYNEQFF
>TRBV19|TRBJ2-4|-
CASSRGLAENIQYF
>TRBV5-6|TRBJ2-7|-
CASSSLIDRDEQYF
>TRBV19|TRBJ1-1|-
CASSMGAREGTEAFF
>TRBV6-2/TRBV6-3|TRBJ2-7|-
CASSYDRATYEQYF
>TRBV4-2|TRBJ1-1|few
CASSQGGGSGTEAFF
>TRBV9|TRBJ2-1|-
CASSVGAGGSKGEQFF
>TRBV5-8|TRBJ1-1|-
CASSRWTGGNTEAFF
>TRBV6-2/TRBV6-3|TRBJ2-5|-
CASSRPAGTAPETQYF
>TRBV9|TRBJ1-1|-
CASRPRDRIYTEAFF
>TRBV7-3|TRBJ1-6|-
CASSTDSHGGSPLHF
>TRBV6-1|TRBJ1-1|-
CASSERQNTEAFF
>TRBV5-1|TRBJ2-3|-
CASSLVGQGDTQYF
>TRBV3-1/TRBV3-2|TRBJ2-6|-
CASSLFAGWGANVLTF
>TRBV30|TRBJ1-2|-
CAWTPGQGANYGYTF
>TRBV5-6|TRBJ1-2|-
CASSETVQEGYTF
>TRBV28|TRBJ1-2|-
CASSPPEEGRHGYTF
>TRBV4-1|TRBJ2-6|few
CASSQEPAGVAGANVLTF
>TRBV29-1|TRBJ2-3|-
CSVPGLAGISTDTQYF
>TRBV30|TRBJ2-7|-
CAWGQGTHEQYF
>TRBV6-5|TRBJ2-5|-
CASSGTSGRETQYF
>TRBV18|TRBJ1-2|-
CASSPFTPGQGANYGYTF
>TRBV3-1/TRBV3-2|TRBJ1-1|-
CASAVENTEAFF
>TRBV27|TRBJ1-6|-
CASSYNNSPLHF
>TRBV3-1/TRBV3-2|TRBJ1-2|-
CASSHTGDANYGYTF
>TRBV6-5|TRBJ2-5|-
CASRPGQQETQYF
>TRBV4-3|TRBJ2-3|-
CASSLKRGLTDTQYF
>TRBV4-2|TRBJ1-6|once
CASSQERLRTGGPNSPLHF
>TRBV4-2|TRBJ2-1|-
CASSQEAVGTSRGNEQFF
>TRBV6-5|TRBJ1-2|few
CASSYSKGAGYGYTF
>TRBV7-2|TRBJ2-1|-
CASSLTGGRGDEQFF
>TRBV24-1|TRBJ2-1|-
CATSDPGLAGGYEQFF
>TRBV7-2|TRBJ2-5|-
CASSPPGLEDSFQYF
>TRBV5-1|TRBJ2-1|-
CASSSFSYNEQFF
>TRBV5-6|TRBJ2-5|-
CASSWDSGQETQYF
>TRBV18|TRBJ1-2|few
CASSPTGWDGYTF
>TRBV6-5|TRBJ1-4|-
CASSAGDATNEKLFF
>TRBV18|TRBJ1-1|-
CASSPGRSQGTEAFF
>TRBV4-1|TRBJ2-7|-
CASSPRGGGYEQYF
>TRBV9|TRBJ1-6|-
CASSTGDSYNSPLHF
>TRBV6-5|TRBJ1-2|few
CASSITGQGYGYTF
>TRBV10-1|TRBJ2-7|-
CARATESYEQYF
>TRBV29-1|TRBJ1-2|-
CSVGQGDNYGYTF
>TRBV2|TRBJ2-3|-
CASSSSTSTDTQYF
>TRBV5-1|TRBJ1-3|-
CASSLRAQTGSGNTIYF
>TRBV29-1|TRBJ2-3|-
CSVGASARTDTQYF
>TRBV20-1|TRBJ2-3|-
CSVIVVPTQYF
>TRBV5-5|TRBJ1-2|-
CASSLVFQGPYGYTF
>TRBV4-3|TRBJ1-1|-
CASSQLRGDTEAFF
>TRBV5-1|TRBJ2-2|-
CASSLTSGGSTGELFF